The entry below gives a single T cell receptor (beta chain) sequence along with its context. Its antigen is not identified. This entry comes from a study of CD8+ T cells in alopecia areata. Overall study findings and caveats: Clarity of TCR sharing across patients fell short of that in mice, possibly HLA-related. Lesional scalp, especially alopecia totalis/universalis, showed higher clonality than normal scalp.

RNA was extracted and reverse transcribed into cDNA as the sequencing template. Profiled with immunoSEQ multiplex PCR; TCRdb holds only in-frame clones, not every one. The sample shows some 150,000 clones, about 51% of them seen only once. Peripheral blood and lesional scalp punch biopsies came from alopecia areata patients. PBMCs provided sorted CD4+ and CD8+ T cells. The receptor was isolated from a human donor with alopecia areata. The input for sequencing was CD8+ T cells sorted from blood, taken at week 0.

CDR3 sequence reads: CASRGLDRTYGYTF. The CDR3 bases are TGTGCCAGCAGGGGGTTAGACAGAACATATGGCTACACCTTC. This chain uses TRBV2 with TRBJ1-2, with D possibly matching TRBD1 (5 bases). This CDR3 is 14 amino acids long. Germline CDR1 is SNHLY and CDR2 is FYNNEI. V was trimmed by 6 bases and J by 5 bases, leaving 16 bases between them.